This is a list of T cell receptor beta chains from one sample in a study of T cell repertoires in cytomegalovirus infection. Their antigens remain unidentified. TCRdb redid the calling of the reads with MiXCR, one entry per CDR3 protein. The table lists roughly 90,000 distinct CDR3 sequences, 29% of them singletons. Source: CD8+ T cells from cultured PBMCs, taken from culture after CMV antigen stimulation. These receptor sequences come from a human donor in good health (CMV status not recorded). Some clones in this sample may be carry-over from other donors' samples. CDR3s include the opening cysteine and the closing phenylalanine or tryptophan. The order of the fields is J gene, clone size, D gene, V gene, CDR3 DNA, CDR3 protein. The D gene is left open where the match is weak. Size is stated for part of the rows, as once, few or many counts, or as a class when the clone is expanded.

TRBJ2-7 . . TRBV7-2 TGTGCCAGCAGCTTATGGTACCTCATGGTTGACGAGCAGTACTTC CASSLWYLMVDEQYF
TRBJ1-2 . . TRBV20-1 TGCAGTGCTAGAGATCGGGCAGGTAGCCCCTATGGCTACACCTTC CSARDRAGSPYGYTF
TRBJ2-7 once . TRBV12-5 TGTGCTAGTGGTTTGGGGGGAGCCTACGAGCAGTACTTC CASGLGGAYEQYF
TRBJ2-5 few . TRBV7-2 TGTGCCAGCAGCCCCGAAGGCTACCAAGAGACCCAGTACTTC CASSPEGYQETQYF
TRBJ1-1 few . TRBV7-2 TGTGCCAGCAGCTGGGGGGACACTGAAGCTTTCTTT CASSWGDTEAFF
TRBJ2-3 . . TRBV2 TGTGCCAGCAGTGATCTAAGACGCGCAGATACGCAGTATTTT CASSDLRRADTQYF
TRBJ2-3 . TRBD2 TRBV28 TGTGCCAGCAGTTTCCTGCGGGGGGGCCTGAATACGCAGTATTTT CASSFLRGGLNTQYF
TRBJ2-2 . . TRBV15 TGTGCCACCAGCAGAACAGGGACCGGGGAGCTGTTTTTT CATSRTGTGELFF
TRBJ2-1 few . TRBV20-1 TGCAGTGCTAGCGGGGGTGCGGCGGACTACAATGAGCAGTTCTTC CSASGGAADYNEQFF
TRBJ2-1 many . TRBV6-2/TRBV6-3 TGTGCCAGCAGTCGCTCCCGGACAATTCCCAATGAGCAGTTCTTC CASSRSRTIPNEQFF